This T cell receptor (beta chain) was recovered during a study of T cell responses to AZD1222 COVID-19 vaccine. Study as a whole: Combined were second doses at about 4 or about 12 weeks.

The protocol was immunoSEQ multiplex PCR, while the TCRdb copy is restricted to in-frame clones and leaves out a portion. The table records approximately 140,000 clones, roughly nine tenths of them present only once. Study observations and caveats: Mostly white British, mostly female donors; authors suggested clonal diversity may be underestimated. Only after the peak T cell response were repertoires sampled.

Note on this clone: Its target is not known.

The CDR3 covers 14 residues. In germline, CDR1 is SGHTA, CDR2 FQGNSA. V was shortened by 2 bases and J by 6 bases, with 10 bases between the two germline ends. This clonotype was obtained from an adult in good health. Here the sequenced sample was peripheral blood, taken on day 0 of AZD1222 vaccination. This rearrangement joins TRBV7-2 to TRBJ2-2; D is ambiguous. In nucleotides, the CDR3 is TGTGCCAGCAGCTTAAGGCCCGTCCCCGGGGAGCTGTTTTTT. The encoded protein is CASSLRPVPGELFF.